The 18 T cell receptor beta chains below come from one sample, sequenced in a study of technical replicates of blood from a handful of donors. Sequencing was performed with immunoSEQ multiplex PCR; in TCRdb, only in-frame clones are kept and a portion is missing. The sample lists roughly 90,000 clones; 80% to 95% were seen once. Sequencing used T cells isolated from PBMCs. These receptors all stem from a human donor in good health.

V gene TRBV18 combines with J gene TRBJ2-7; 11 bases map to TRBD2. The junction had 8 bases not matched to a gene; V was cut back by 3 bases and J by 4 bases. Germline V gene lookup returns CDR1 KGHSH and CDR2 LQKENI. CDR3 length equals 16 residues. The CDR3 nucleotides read TGTGCCAGCTCACCTAACCACGGGACTAGCGGTTACGAGCAGTACTTC. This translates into CASSPNHGTSGYEQYF.

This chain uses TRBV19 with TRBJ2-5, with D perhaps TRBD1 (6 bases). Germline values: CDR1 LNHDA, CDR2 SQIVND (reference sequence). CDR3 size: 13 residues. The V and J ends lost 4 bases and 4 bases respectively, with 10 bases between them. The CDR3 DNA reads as TGTGCCAGTAGTACCCGGGACACAGAGACCCAGTACTTC. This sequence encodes CASSTRDTETQYF.

The CDR3 is CASSPGQGETEAFF. The DNA of the CDR3 is TGCGCCAGCAGCCCTGGACAGGGTGAGACTGAAGCTTTCTTT. The chain has TRBV4-1 and TRBJ1-1; 8 nucleotides agree with TRBD1. With V trimmed by 4 bases and J by 5 bases, 6 bases remained unmatched. The CDR3 is 14 residues long. Looked up from germline, CDR1 is MGHRA and CDR2 is YSYEKL.

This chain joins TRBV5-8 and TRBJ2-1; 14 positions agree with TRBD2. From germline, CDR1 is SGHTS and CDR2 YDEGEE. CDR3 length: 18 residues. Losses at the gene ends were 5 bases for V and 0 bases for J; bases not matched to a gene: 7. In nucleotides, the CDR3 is TGTGCCAGCAGAGGACTAGCGGGGGGATTTAGCTCCTACAATGAGCAGTTCTTC. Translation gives CASRGLAGGFSSYNEQFF.

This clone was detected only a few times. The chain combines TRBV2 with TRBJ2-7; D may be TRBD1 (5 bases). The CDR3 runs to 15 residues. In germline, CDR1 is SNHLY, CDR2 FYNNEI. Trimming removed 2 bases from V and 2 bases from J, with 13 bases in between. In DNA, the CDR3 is TGTGCCAGCAGTGAATTGGGTATACAGGCCTACGAGCAGTACTTC. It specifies CASSELGIQAYEQYF. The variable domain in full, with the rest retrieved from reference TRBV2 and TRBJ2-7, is EPEVTQTPSHQVTQMGQEVILRCVPISNHLYFYWYRQILGQKVEFLVSFYNNEISEKSEIFDDQFSVERPDGSNFTLKIRSTKLEDSAMYFCASSELGIQAYEQYFGPGTRLTVT.

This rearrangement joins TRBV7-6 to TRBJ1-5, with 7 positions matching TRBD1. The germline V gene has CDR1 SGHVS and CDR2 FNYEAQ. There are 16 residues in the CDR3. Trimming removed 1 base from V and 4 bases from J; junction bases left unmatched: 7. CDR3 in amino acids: CASSLVGRGTNQPQHF. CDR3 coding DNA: TGTGCCAGCAGCTTAGTAGGCAGGGGGACTAATCAGCCCCAGCATTTT.

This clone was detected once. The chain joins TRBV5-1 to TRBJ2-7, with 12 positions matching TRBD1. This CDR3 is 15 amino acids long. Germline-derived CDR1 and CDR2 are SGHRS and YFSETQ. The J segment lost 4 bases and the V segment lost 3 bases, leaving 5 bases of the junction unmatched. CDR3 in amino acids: CASSWGQGAGYEQYF. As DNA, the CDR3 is TGCGCCAGCAGCTGGGGACAGGGGGCAGGGTACGAGCAGTACTTC.

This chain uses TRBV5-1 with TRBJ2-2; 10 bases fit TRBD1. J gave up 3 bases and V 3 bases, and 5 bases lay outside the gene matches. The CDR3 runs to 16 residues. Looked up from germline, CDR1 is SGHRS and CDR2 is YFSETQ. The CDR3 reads CASSSPGTGDTGELFF. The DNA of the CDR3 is TGCGCCAGCAGCTCGCCCGGGACAGGGGACACCGGGGAGCTGTTTTTT.

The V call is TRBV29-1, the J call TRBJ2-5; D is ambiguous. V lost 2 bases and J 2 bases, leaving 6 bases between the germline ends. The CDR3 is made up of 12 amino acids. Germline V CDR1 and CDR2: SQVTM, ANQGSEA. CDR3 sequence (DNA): TGCAGCGTTGAAAACAATCAAGAGACCCAGTACTTC. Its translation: CSVENNQETQYF.

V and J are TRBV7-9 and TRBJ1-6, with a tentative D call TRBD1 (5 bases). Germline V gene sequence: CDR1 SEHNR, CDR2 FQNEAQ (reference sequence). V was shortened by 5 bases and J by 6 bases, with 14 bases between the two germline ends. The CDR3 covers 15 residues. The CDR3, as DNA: TGTGCCAGCAGCCCCCCATACAGGTTTAATTCACCCCTCCACTTT. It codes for CASSPPYRFNSPLHF.

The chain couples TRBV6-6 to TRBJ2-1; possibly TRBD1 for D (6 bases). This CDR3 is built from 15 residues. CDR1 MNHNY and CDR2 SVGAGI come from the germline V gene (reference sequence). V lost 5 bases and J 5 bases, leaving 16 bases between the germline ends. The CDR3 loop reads CASSPERTVHNEQFF. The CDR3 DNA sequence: TGTGCCAGCAGTCCCGAACGGACAGTTCACAATGAGCAGTTCTTC.

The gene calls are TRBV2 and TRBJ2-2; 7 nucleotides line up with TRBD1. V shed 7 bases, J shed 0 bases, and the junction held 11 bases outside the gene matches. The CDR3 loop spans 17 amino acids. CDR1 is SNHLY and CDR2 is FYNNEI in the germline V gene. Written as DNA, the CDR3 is TGTGCCAGCACTAGATCAAGACAGGGCCCGAACACCGGGGAGCTGTTTTTT. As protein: CASTRSRQGPNTGELFF.

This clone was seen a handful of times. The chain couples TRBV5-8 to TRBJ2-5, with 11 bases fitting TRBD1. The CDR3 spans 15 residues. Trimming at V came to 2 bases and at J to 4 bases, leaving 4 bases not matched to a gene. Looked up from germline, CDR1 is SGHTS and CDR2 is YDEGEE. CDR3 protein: CASSFGTGGSETQYF. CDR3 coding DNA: TGTGCCAGCAGCTTTGGGACAGGGGGGTCAGAGACCCAGTACTTC.

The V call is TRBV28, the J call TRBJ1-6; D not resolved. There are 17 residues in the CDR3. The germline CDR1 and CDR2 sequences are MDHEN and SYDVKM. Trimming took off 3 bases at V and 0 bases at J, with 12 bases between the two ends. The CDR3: CASSLDFGSSYNSPLHF. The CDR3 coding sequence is TGTGCCAGCAGTTTGGATTTCGGGAGCTCCTATAATTCACCCCTCCACTTT.

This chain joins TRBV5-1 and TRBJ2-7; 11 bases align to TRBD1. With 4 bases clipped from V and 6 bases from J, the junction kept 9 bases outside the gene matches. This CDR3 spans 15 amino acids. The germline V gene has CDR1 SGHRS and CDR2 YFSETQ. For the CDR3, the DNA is TGCGCCAGCAGCGGAGGGACAGGGGGTATACGCGAGCAGTACTTC. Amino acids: CASSGGTGGIREQYF.

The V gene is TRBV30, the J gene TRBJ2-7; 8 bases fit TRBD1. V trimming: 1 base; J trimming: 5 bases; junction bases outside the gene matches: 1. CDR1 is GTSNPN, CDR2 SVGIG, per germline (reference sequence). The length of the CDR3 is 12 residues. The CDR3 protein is CAWSGQGNEQYF. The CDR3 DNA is TGTGCCTGGAGTGGACAGGGGAACGAGCAGTACTTC.

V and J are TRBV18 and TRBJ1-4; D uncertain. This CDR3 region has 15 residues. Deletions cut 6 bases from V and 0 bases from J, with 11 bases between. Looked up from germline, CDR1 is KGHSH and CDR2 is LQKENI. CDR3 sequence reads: CASSLEITTNEKLFF. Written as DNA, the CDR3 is TGTGCCAGCTCCCTTGAGATTACAACTAATGAAAAACTGTTTTTT.

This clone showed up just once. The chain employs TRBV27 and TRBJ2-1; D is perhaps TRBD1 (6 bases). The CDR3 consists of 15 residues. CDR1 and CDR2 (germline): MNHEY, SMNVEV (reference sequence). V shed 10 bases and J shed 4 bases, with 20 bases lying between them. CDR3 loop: CATIGPEGGYNEQFF. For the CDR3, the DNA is TGTGCCACGATCGGACCAGAAGGGGGATACAATGAGCAGTTCTTC.